The present entry profiles one T cell receptor (beta chain) with its context. Its antigen remains undetermined. Qualities for individual bases were not recorded, and no much larger clone is one base off. Library construction relied on RT-PCR. TCRdb shows the sequencer as Illumina HiSeq 2500. TCRdb ran its own pipeline on the public reads, namely fastp trimming at Q25 and MiXCR clone calling, and kept in-frame beta chains. Rows are combined by CDR3 protein, so each entry shows the most common genes and DNA. The sample data list a few hundred thousand distinct CDR3 sequences, and roughly 7.9% of these were observed just once. The biggest ten clones account for less than 15% of the sample. This sample stems from a study of response to subunit inactivated influenza vaccine (dated by TCRdb to the late 2010s). Turning to the overall study: Deep quantitative T cell receptor repertoire profiling was used in the study to track responses to a trivalent subunit inactivated influenza vaccine. Results the study describes overall, beyond this receptor: It was suggested by the authors that each seasonal influenza vaccination may recruit only a limited number of new T cells.

Taken from cysteine to phenylalanine, the CDR3 has 12 residues. The CDR3 DNA has 36 bases and is translated from base 1. Trimming at the junction amounts to 3 bases on V and 6 bases on J, and the germline ends lie 9 bases apart. This chain joins TRBV12-3 or TRBV12-4 to TRBJ2-7, with the D gene call left open. Specimen: PBMCs from blood, collected less than 30 months after vaccination. The TCR comes from a man aged 45-69 years who received an inactivated influenza vaccine. Donor details come from another sample of the same person, matched by shared clones. The CDR3 protein is CASSFTSGEQYF. The nucleotide sequence reads TGTGCCAGCAGTTTTACGTCGGGCGAGCAGTACTTC.